A selection of T cell receptor beta chains follows, all from one sample in a study of T cell repertoires in cytomegalovirus infection. TCRdb ran MiXCR on the reads and lists one entry per CDR3 protein. The sample carries hundreds of thousands of distinct CDR3 sequences, about 39% recorded once. These receptors are not linked to any known antigen. The specimen comprised cultured PBMCs, sampled from culture after CMV antigen stimulation. These TCRs come from a human donor in good health (CMV status not recorded). Some clones in this sample may be carry-over from other donors' samples. CDR3s include the opening cysteine and the closing phenylalanine or tryptophan.

v_call cdr3_aa
TRBV19 CASSPSTGKYEQYF
TRBV12-3/TRBV12-4 CASHPARNTGELFF
TRBV7-6 CASSLGTGDSPLHF
TRBV6-8 CASSYWAGQGDSPLHF
TRBV28 CASMGRKNTGELFF
TRBV7-9 CASSPRRRTVSVEEKLFF
TRBV15 CATSAGLGTEAFF
TRBV6-1 CASRLQGLASYNEQFF
TRBV12-3/TRBV12-4 CATHTDTQYF
TRBV11-2 CASSLSGLQQFF
TRBV5-6 CASSLFPTRRGILQETQYF
TRBV20-1 CSASTRGGSNEQFF
TRBV19 CASGVRYTEAFF
TRBV7-9 CASSPRRREDGYTF
TRBV7-2 CASSLFSVQETQYF
TRBV29-1 CSVDVQEQFF
TRBV25-1 CASSGGHREMEETQYF
TRBV7-6 CASSLARYTGELFF
TRBV9 CASSVDAVTHYGYTF
TRBV6-8 CASSRGVFYGYTF
TRBV5-4 CASSDGRQETQYF
TRBV11-3 CASSSGQVAYYEQYF
TRBV29-1 CSVEREGGRVAGVVEQFF
TRBV20-1 CSARGWGDEDYGYTF
TRBV19 CASSIPGTPGQYF
TRBV24-1 CATSDRITYEQYF
TRBV7-2 CASSFDRGVSEQYF
TRBV5-3 CASSLPTGAIQYF
TRBV20-1 CSATSPGDTEAFF